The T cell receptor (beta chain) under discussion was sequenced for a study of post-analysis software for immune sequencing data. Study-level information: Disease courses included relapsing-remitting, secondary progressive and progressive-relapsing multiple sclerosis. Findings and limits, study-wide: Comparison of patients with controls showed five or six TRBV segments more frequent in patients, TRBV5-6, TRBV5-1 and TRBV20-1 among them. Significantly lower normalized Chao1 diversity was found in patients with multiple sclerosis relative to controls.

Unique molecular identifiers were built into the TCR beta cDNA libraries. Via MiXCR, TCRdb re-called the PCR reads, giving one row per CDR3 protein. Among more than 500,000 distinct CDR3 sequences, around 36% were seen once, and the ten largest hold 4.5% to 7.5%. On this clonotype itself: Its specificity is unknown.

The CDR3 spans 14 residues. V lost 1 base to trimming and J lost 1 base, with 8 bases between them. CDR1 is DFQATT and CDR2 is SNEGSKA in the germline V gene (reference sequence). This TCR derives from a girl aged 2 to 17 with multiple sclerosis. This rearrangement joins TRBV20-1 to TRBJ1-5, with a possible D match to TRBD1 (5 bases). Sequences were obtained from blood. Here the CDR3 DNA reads TGCAGTGCTAGAGGGGGACGGAGCAATCAGCCCCAGCATTTT. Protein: CSARGGRSNQPQHF.